This T cell receptor (beta chain) appears in the sequencing data of a study of blood T cell repertoires in COVID-19. Study information: The origin of the acute and convalescent COVID-19 samples was the United States, Italy and Spain. PBMCs, B-cell-depleted T cells, or T cells were the source of the cDNA or gDNA that made up the material.

Cohorts were assigned according to the clinical history that participants reported. V lost 2 bases, J lost 6 bases, and 8 bases lay in between. The CDR3 contains 13 residues. Germline V gives CDR1 MNHEY, CDR2 SMNVEV (reference sequence). Original handling: Amplified reference gene primers provided the basis for estimating nucleated cell counts. Generated by immunoSEQ multiplex PCR, the TCRdb table keeps only in-frame clones and is missing some. V and J calls plus clone size are reproduced from that table; the DNA served to infer D and trimming. The table includes 150,000 to 190,000 clones, approximately 79% detected once.

The sequence derives from a man between 50 and 59 years old who had recovered from COVID-19. The sample taken for sequencing was PBMCs or T cells enriched from blood (not recorded which). This sequence joins TRBV27 and TRBJ2-1; D uncertain. CDR3 sequence (DNA): TGTGCCAGCAGTTTAGGCAGTTCCAATGAGCAGTTCTTC. Its translation is CASSLGSSNEQFF.